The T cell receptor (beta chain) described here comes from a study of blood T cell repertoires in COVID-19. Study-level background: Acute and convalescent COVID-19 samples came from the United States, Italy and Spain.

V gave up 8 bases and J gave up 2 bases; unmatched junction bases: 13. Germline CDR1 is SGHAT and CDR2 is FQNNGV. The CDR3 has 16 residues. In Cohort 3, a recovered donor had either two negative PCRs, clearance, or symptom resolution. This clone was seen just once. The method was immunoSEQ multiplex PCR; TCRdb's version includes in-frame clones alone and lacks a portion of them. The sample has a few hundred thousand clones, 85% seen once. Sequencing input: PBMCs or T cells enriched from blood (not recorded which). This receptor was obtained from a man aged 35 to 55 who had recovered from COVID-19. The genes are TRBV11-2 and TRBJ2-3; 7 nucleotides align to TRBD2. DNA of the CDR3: TGTGCCAGCGGCCCAGGGACTACCTCGATCACAGATACGCAGTATTTT. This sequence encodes CASGPGTTSITDTQYF.